This T cell receptor beta chain was profiled in a study of CD8+CD57+ T cells in acquired aplastic anemia. The use of genomic DNA as template underpinned the TCR beta VDJ and CDR3 profiling. A single record per CDR3 protein comes from TCRdb applying MiXCR to the reads. The sample contains a few hundred thousand distinct CDR3 sequences, roughly 50% of which appear only once. Findings and limits, study-wide: Between patients and controls, approximately 29 CD8+ CDR3 sequences were found in common.

This CDR3 is built from 16 residues. V shed 5 bases and J 5 bases; nucleotides not matched to a gene: 13. This clonotype was observed at least ten times. Its antigen is undetermined. Sequencing was done on patients that had shown CD8+CD57+ cell expansion by flow cytometry. At the time of blood sampling, patients had not yet received any therapy. The TCR was taken from a human donor with aplastic anemia. The sequencing input was sorted CD4+, CD8+, or CD8+CD57+ T cells (not recorded which) from PBMCs. This rearrangement joins TRBV12-3 or TRBV12-4 to TRBJ2-7, with 9 bases that match TRBD1. CDR3 in DNA: TGTGCCAGCAGTCCCCCCTCCGGGACAGGGATGAACGAGCAGTACTTC. This gives the protein CASSPPSGTGMNEQYF.